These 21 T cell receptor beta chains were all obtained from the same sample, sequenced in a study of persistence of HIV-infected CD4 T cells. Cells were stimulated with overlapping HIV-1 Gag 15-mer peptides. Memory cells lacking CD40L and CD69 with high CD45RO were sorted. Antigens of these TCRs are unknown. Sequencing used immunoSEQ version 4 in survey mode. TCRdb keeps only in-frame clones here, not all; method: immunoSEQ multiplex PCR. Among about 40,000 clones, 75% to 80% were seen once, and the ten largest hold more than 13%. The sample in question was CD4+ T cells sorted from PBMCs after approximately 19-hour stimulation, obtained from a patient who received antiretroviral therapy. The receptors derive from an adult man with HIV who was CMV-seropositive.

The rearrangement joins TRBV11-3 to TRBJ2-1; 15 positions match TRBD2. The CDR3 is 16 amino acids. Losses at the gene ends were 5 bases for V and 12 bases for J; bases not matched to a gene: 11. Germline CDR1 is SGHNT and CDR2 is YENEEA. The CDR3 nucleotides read TGTGCCAGCAGCCCGCGGACTAGCGGGGGGGTTGGTGGGCAGTTCTTC. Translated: CASSPRTSGGVGGQFF.

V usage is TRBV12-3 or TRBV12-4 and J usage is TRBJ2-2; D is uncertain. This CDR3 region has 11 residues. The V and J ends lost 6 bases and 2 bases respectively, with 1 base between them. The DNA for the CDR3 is TGTGCCAGCAGAAACACCGGGGAGCTGTTTTTT. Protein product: CASRNTGELFF.

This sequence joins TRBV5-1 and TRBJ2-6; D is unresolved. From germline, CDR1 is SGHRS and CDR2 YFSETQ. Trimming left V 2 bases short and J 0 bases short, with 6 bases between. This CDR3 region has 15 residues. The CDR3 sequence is CASSLPPSGANVLTF. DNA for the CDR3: TGCGCCAGCAGCTTACCTCCCTCTGGGGCCAACGTCCTGACTTTC.

The CDR3 DNA reads TGTGCCTGGCGAAGGGGCTTTAATGAAAAACTGTTTTTT. As protein: CAWRRGFNEKLFF. The V call is TRBV30, the J call TRBJ1-4, with D perhaps matching TRBD1 (5 bases). Trimming cost V 5 bases and J 4 bases, with 11 bases left between them. Looked up from germline, CDR1 is GTSNPN and CDR2 is SVGIG (reference sequence). The length of the CDR3 is 13 residues.

DNA for the CDR3: TGTGCCATCAGTGACGGCCCCGGAGAAAAACTGTTTTTT. Translation gives CAISDGPGEKLFF. J is TRBJ1-4 and V is TRBV10-3; D is uncertain. CDR1 ENHRY and CDR2 SYGVKD come from the germline V gene. This CDR3 is 13 amino acids long. V was clipped by 3 bases and J by 8 bases, with 10 bases between them.

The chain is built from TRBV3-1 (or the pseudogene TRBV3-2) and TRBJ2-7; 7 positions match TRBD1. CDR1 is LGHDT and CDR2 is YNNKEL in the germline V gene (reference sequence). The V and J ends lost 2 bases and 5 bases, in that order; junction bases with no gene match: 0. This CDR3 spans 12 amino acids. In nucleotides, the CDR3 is TGTGCCAGCAGCCAAACAGGGGACGAGCAGTACTTC. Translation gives CASSQTGDEQYF.

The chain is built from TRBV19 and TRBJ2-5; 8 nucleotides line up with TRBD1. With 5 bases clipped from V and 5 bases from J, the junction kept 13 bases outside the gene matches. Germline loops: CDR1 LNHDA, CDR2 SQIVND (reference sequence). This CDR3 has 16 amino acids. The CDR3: CASSPLFDRGPETQYF. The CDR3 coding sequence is TGTGCCAGTAGTCCCCTCTTTGACAGGGGCCCGGAGACCCAGTACTTC.

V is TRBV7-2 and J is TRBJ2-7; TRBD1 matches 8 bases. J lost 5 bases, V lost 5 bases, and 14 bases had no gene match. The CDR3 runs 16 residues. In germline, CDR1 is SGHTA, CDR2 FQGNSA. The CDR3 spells CASSRRDRSLWDEQYF. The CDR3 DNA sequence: TGTGCCAGCAGCCGGAGGGACAGGTCCCTTTGGGACGAGCAGTACTTC.

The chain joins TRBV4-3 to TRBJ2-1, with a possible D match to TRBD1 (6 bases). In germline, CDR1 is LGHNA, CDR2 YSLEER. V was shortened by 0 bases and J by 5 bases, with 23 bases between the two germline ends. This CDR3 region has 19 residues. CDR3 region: CASSQDRRTAFSKDNEQFF. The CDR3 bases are TGCGCCAGCAGCCAAGATCGGAGGACAGCTTTTTCTAAGGACAATGAGCAGTTCTTC.

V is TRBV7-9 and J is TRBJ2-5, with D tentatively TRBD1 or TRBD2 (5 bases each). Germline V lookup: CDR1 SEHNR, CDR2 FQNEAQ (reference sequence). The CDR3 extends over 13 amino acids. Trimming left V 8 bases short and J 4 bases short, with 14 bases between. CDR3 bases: TGTGCCAGCGGAACCGGGACGATAGAGACCCAGTACTTC. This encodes CASGTGTIETQYF.

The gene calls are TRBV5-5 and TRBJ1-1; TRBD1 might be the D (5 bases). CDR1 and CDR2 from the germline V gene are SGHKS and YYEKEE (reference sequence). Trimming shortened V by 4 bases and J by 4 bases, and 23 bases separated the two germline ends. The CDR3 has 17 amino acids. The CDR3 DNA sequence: TGTGCCAGCAGCCCCGAAAAAGGGGCGGTCCGTCGCACTGAAGCTTTCTTT. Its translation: CASSPEKGAVRRTEAFF. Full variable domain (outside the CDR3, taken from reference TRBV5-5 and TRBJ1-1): DAGVTQSPTHLIKTRGQQVTLRCSPISGHKSVSWYQQVLGQGPQFIFQYYEKEERGRGNFPDRFSARQFPNYSSELNVNALLLGDSALYLCASSPEKGAVRRTEAFFGQGTRLTVV.

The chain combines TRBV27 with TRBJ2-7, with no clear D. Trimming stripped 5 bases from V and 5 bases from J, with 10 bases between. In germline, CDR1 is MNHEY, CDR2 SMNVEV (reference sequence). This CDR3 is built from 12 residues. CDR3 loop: CASSQPPHEQYF. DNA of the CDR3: TGTGCCAGCAGTCAACCCCCTCACGAGCAGTACTTC.

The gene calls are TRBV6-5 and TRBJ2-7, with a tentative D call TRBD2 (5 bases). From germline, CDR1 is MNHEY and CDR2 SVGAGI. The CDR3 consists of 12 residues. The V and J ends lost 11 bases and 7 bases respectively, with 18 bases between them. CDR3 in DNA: TGTGCCGGTATGAGGGAATCCAATGAGCAGTACTTC. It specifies CAGMRESNEQYF.

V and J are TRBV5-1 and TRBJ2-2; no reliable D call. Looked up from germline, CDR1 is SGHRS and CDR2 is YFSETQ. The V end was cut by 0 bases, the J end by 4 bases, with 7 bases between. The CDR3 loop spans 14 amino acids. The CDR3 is CASSLEASTGELFF. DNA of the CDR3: TGCGCCAGCAGCTTGGAGGCGAGCACCGGGGAGCTGTTTTTT. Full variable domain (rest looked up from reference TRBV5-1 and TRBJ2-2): KAGVTQTPRYLIKTRGQQVTLSCSPISGHRSVSWYQQTPGQGLQFLFEYFSETQRNKGNFPGRFSGRQFSNSRSEMNVSTLELGDSALYLCASSLEASTGELFFGEGSRLTVL.

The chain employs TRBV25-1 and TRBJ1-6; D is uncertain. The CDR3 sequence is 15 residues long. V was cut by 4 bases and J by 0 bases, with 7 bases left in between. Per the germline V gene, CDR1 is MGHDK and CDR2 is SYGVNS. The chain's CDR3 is CASSGVSSYNSPLHF. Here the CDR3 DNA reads TGTGCCAGCAGTGGGGTCAGCTCCTATAATTCACCCCTCCACTTT.

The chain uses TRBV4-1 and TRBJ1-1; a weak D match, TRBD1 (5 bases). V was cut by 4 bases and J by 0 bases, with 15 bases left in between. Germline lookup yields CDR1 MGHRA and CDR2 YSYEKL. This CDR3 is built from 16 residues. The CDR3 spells CASSRGGNRLNTEAFF. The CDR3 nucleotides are TGCGCCAGCAGCCGCGGGGGGAACCGGTTGAACACTGAAGCTTTCTTT.

The CDR3 DNA reads as TGTGCTAGTGGTCTAACTGGGACAGGGAGTGGCTACACCTTC. This gives the protein CASGLTGTGSGYTF. The chain couples TRBV12-5 to TRBJ1-2; 9 nucleotides agree with TRBD1. The CDR3 length is 14 residues. Trimming removed 5 bases from V and 7 bases from J; junction bases left unmatched: 8. Germline V CDR1 and CDR2: LGHNT, FRNRAP.

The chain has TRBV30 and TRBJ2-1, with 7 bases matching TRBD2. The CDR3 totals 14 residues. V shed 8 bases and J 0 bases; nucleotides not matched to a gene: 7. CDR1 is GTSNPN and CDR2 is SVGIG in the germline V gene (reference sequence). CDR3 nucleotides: TGTGCCCGGGGGACTAAAAGCTCCTACAATGAGCAGTTCTTC. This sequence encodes CARGTKSSYNEQFF. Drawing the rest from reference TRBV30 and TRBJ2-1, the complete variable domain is SQTIHQWPATLVQPVGSPLSLECTVEGTSNPNLYWYRQAAGRGLQLLFYSVGIGQISSEVPQNLSASRPQDRQFILSSKKLLLSDSGFYLCARGTKSSYNEQFFGPGTRLTVL.

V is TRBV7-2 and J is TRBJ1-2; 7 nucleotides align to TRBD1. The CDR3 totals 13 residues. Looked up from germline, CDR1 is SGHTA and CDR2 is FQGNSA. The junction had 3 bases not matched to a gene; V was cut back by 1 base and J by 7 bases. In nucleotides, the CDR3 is TGTGCCAGCAGCTTAGAGACAGGGAGTGGCTACACCTTC. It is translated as CASSLETGSGYTF.

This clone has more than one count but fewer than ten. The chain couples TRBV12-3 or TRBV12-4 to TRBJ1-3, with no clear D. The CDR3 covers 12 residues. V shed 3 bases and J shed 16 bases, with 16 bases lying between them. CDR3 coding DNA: TGTGCCAGCAGTTTTGGTAAATCGACCCGCTATTTT. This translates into CASSFGKSTRYF.

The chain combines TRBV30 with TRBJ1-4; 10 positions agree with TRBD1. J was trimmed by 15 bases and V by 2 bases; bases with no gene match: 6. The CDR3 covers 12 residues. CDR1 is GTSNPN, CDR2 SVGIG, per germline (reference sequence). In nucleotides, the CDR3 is TGTGCCTGGAGTCCGAGGGGACAGGGGTTGTTTTTT. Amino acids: CAWSPRGQGLFF.